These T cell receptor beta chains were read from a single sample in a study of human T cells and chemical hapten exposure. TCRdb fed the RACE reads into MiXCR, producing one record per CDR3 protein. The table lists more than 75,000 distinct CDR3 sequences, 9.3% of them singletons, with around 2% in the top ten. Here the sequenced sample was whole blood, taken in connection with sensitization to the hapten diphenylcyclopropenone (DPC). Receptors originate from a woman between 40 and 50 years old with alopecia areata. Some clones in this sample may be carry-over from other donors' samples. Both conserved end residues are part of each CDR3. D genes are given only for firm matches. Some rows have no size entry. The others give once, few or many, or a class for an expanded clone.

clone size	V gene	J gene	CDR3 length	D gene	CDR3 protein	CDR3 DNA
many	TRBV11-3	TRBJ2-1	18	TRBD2	CASSLDHGGSGRHNEQFF	TGTGCCAGCAGCTTAGATCACGGAGGTAGCGGGAGGCACAATGAGCAGTTCTTC
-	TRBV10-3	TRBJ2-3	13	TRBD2	CAIRAGETDTQYF	TGTGCCATCAGGGCGGGGGAGACAGATACGCAGTATTTT
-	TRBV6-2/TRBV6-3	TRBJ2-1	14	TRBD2	CASSRAGVSNEQFF	TGTGCCAGCAGCCGAGCGGGAGTGAGCAATGAGCAGTTCTTC
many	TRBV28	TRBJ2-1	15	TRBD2	CASLAGTSGRNEQFF	TGTGCCAGTCTCGCCGGGACTAGCGGGAGAAATGAGCAGTTCTTC
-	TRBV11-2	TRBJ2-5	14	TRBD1	CASSYRQGRETQYF	TGTGCCAGCAGCTACCGACAGGGAAGGGAGACCCAGTACTTC
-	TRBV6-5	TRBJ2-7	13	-	CASSYTTDYEQYF	TGTGCCAGCAGTTACACCACAGACTACGAGCAGTACTTC
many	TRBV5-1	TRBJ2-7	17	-	CASSLDGAGPSGYEQYF	TGCGCCAGCAGCTTGGATGGGGCGGGACCCAGCGGTTACGAGCAGTACTTC
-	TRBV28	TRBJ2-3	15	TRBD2	CASSLRGRIPDTQYF	TGTGCCAGCAGTTTACGCGGGAGAATCCCAGATACGCAGTATTTT
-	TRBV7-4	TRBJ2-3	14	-	CASSESQGFDTQYF	TGTGCCAGCAGCGAATCCCAAGGGTTTGATACGCAGTATTTT
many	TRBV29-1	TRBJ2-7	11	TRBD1	CSVVRGREQYF	TGCAGCGTTGTGAGGGGGCGCGAGCAGTACTTC
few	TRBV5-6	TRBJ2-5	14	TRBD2	CASSSLAVKRGQYF	TGTGCCAGCAGCTCGCTAGCGGTCAAGAGAGGCCAGTACTTC
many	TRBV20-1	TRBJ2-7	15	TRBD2	CSARDSGGSLHEQYF	TGCAGTGCTAGAGATTCCGGCGGGAGTCTCCACGAGCAGTACTTC
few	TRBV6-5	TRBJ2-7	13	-	CASSYPGTYEQYF	TGTGCCAGCAGTTACCCAGGGACCTACGAGCAGTACTTC
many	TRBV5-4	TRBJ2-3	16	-	CASSWSGRGLGDTQYF	TGTGCCAGCAGCTGGTCGGGCAGGGGACTTGGAGATACGCAGTATTTT
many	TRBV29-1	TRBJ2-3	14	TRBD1	CSVGTGSSTDTQYF	TGCAGCGTTGGGACAGGTTCTAGCACAGATACGCAGTATTTT
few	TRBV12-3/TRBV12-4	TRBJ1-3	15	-	CASSLDRAVGNTIYF	TGTGCCAGCAGTTTAGACCGGGCGGTAGGAAACACCATATATTTT
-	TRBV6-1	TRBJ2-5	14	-	CASSETATQGTQYF	TGTGCCAGCAGTGAGACAGCTACTCAAGGGACCCAGTACTTC
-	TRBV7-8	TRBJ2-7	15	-	CASSLDVVQGREQYF	TGTGCCAGCAGCTTAGACGTAGTGCAGGGGAGGGAGCAGTACTTC
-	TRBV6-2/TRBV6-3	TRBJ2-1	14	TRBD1	CASSYFDRGHEQFF	TGTGCCAGCAGTTACTTCGACAGGGGGCATGAGCAGTTCTTC
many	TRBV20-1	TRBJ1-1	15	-	CSARDFGGAGTEAFF	TGCAGTGCTAGAGATTTCGGGGGCGCGGGCACTGAAGCTTTCTTT
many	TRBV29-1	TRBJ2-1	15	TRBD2	CSGSGTSGSRNEQFF	TGCAGCGGTAGCGGGACTAGCGGGAGCAGGAATGAGCAGTTCTTC
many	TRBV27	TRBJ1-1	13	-	CASSFQAGTEAFF	TGTGCCAGCAGTTTTCAGGCAGGGACTGAAGCTTTCTTT
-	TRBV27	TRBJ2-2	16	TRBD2	CASRGSGSLNTGELFF	TGTGCCAGCAGAGGTAGCGGGAGCTTGAACACCGGGGAGCTGTTTTTT
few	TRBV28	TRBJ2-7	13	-	CASLAYNSYEQYF	TGTGCCAGCCTTGCTTACAACTCCTACGAGCAGTACTTC
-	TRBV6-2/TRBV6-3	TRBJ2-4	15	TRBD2	CASSYREGAKNIQYF	TGTGCCAGCAGTTACAGGGAGGGGGCCAAAAACATTCAGTACTTC
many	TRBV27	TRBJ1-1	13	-	CASSSGIYTEAFF	TGTGCCAGCAGTTCCGGGATATACACTGAAGCTTTCTTT
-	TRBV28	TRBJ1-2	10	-	CVVGSNGYTF	TGTGTCGTTGGATCAAATGGCTACACCTTC
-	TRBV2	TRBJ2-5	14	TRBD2	CASSDLRTRETQYF	TGTGCCAGCAGTGATCTCCGGACTAGAGAGACCCAGTACTTC